This passage covers 3 T cell receptor beta chains from one sample sequenced in a study of blood T cell repertoires in COVID-19. The assay was immunoSEQ multiplex PCR, and TCRdb's table has in-frame clones only and misses some. The sample gives about 96,000 clones, 70% to 90% of which show up once; 4% to 4.5% is in the top ten. The material sequenced was peripheral blood. These receptors all come from a human donor with COVID-19, enrolled during active disease. The donor label of this sample is uncertain.

The chain links TRBV28 to TRBJ2-3; D perhaps matches TRBD2 (6 bases). V shed 4 bases and J shed 6 bases, with 20 bases lying between them. The V gene's germline CDR1 is MDHEN and CDR2 SYDVKM. The CDR3 has 16 amino acids. The chain's CDR3 is CASSSGLTPGEDTQYF. In DNA form, the CDR3 reads TGTGCCAGCAGTTCCGGACTAACCCCGGGGGAGGATACGCAGTATTTT.

In DNA, the CDR3 is TGTGCCAGTAGTAGACTGACTAGCGGGGGGGCAAAGACCCAGTACTTC. This gives the protein CASSRLTSGGAKTQYF. The chain links TRBV19 to TRBJ2-5; the match to TRBD2 covers 14 bases. The CDR3 is made up of 16 amino acids. Germline assignment: CDR1 LNHDA and CDR2 SQIVND (reference sequence). The J segment lost 6 bases and the V segment lost 4 bases, leaving 7 bases of the junction unmatched.

The chain links TRBV10-1 to TRBJ1-2; 7 nucleotides line up with TRBD1. The germline gives CDR1 WNHNN, CDR2 SYGVQD (reference sequence). The ends lost 5 bases at V and 7 bases at J; junction bases unmatched: 7. This CDR3 comprises 13 residues. The CDR3 nucleotides read TGCGCCAGCAGTCCGGACAGGTCGGGTGGCTACACCTTC. Translation: CASSPDRSGGYTF.